A single T cell receptor beta chain is shown here with its context. The source of the sample is a study of blood T cell repertoires in COVID-19. Profiled with immunoSEQ multiplex PCR; TCRdb holds only in-frame clones, not every one. The profile shows 20,000 to 25,000 clones, around 90% of them singletons. Sequencing was performed on peripheral blood. The TCR comes from a woman at least 80 years old with active COVID-19.

CDR3: CASSLQGTGELFF. DNA for the CDR3: TGTGCCAGCAGCCTACAGGGGACCGGGGAGCTGTTTTTT. The gene calls are TRBV7-9 and TRBJ2-2, with TRBD1 matching 7 bases. The germline gives CDR1 SEHNR, CDR2 FQNEAQ (reference sequence). This CDR3 spans 13 amino acids. The V segment lost 5 bases and the J segment 5 bases; nucleotides outside the gene matches: 2. The entire variable domain, with the rest obtained from reference TRBV7-9 and TRBJ2-2, is as follows: DTGVSQNPRHKITKRGQNVTFRCDPISEHNRLYWYRQTLGQGPEFLTYFQNEAQLEKSRLLSDRFSAERPKGSFSTLEIQRTEQGDSAMYLCASSLQGTGELFFGEGSRLTVL.